This T cell receptor (beta chain) was retrieved from a study of metastatic and nonmetastatic thyroid tumors. Whole-study context: Comparison of repertoires was carried out across blood and tumor or nodule tissue from malignant and benign thyroid patients.

In this sample, this clone turned up a few times. No antigen is known for it. With MiXCR, TCRdb reprocessed the PCR reads. In the table there are 35,000 to 50,000 clones, roughly 3.9% of which are singletons. Thyroid surgery took place with no prior treatment in any patient. The length of the CDR3 is 14 residues. Germline V CDR1 and CDR2: MNHEY, SVGAGI. V gave up 4 bases and J gave up 2 bases, with 12 bases separating them. Study-level points and caveats: Malignant thyroid tumors reportedly had TCR beta diversity that was significantly higher than in benign nodules, in blood and tumor.

The TCR was taken from a female donor with papillary thyroid cancer or a benign thyroid nodule (not recorded which). Some clones in this sample may be carry-over from other donors' samples. The chain combines TRBV6-5 with TRBJ2-7; D possibly corresponds to TRBD1 (6 bases). The material sequenced was blood. The CDR3 loop is CASSSGTPPYEQYF. The CDR3 DNA follows: TGTGCCAGCAGTTCCGGGACACCTCCCTACGAGCAGTACTTC.